The TCR beta chain under discussion was sequenced for a study of HIV-infected patients and healthy controls. Findings and caveats of the study: HIV-infected patients and controls differed significantly in mean usage of eight alpha and eight beta V genes.

This clonotype is labeled as medium-sized. Its antigen is currently unknown. Reverse transcription used around 500 ng RNA and constant-region primers for alpha and beta. Alpha and beta chain libraries were made separately by chain-specific third strand synthesis with multiplexing indices. In TCRdb, the 5' RACE reads were re-called with MiXCR into one record per CDR3 protein. The sample lists roughly 5,100 distinct CDR3 sequences; less than 6.5% were seen once. This CDR3 region has 14 residues. Trimming pared 1 base from V and 1 base from J, leaving 11 bases between. The V gene's germline CDR1 is SQVTM and CDR2 ANQGSEA. Follow-up blood was drawn about 14 weeks, roughly three months, after antiretroviral therapy began. All unsorted peripheral T cells were captured because whole blood was used without fractionation. Donors lacked febrile or AIDS-related illness, tumors, and hepatitis B or C coinfection.

The sequence was obtained from an adult with HIV infection. The chain joins TRBV29-1 to TRBJ2-7; a weak D match, TRBD2 (6 bases). The sequences come from blood, collected during antiretroviral therapy. For the CDR3, the DNA is TGCAGCGTTGAAGGCGCAGGAGGGTCCTACGAGCAGTACTTC. This translates into CSVEGAGGSYEQYF.